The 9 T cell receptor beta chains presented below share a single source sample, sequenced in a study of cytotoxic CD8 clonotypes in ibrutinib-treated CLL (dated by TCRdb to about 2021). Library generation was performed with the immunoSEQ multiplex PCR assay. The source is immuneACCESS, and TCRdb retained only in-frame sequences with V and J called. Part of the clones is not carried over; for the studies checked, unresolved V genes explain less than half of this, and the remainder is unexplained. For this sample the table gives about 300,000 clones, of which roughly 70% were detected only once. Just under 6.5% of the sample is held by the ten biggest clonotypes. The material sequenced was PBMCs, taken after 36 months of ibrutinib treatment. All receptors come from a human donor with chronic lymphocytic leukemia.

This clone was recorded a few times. DNA for the CDR3: TGTGCCAGTAGTATGGGCGGGGGCTTCCCCGCCGGGGAGCTGTTTTTT. Translated: CASSMGGGFPAGELFF. This rearrangement joins TRBV19 to TRBJ2-2; tentatively, D is TRBD2 (7 bases). The germline gives CDR1 LNHDA, CDR2 SQIVND (reference sequence). The CDR3 loop spans 16 amino acids. Trimming took off 3 bases at V and 6 bases at J, with 17 bases between the two ends. Full variable domain (outside the CDR3, taken from reference TRBV19 and TRBJ2-2): DGGITQSPKYLFRKEGQNVTLSCEQNLNHDAMYWYRQDPGQGLRLIYYSQIVNDFQKGDIAEGYSVSREKKESFPLTVTSAQKNPTAFYLCASSMGGGFPAGELFFGEGSRLTVL.

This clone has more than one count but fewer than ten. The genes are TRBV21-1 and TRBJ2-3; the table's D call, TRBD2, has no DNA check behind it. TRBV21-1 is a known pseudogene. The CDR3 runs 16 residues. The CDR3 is CASCIRYLESTDTQYF. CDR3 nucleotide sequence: TGTGCCAGCTGTATTCGGTATTTAGAGAGCACAGATACGCAGTATTTT.

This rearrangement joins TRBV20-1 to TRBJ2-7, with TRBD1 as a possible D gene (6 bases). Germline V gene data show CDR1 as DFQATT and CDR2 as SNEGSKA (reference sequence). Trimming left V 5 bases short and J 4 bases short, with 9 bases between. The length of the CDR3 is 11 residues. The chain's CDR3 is CSALQGYEQYF. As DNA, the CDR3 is TGCAGTGCTTTGCAGGGGTACGAGCAGTACTTC.

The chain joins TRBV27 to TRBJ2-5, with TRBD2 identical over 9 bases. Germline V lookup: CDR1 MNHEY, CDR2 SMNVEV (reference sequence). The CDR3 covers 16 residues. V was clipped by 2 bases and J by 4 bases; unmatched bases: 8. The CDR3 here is CASSLLAGKSGETQYF. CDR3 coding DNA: TGTGCCAGCAGTTTACTAGCGGGAAAGTCGGGAGAGACCCAGTACTTC.

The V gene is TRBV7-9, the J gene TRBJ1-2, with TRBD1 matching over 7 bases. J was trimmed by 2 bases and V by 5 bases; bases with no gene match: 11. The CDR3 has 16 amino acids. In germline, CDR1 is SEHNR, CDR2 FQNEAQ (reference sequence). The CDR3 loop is CASSLGGTASNYGYTF. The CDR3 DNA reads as TGTGCCAGCAGCCTCGGGGGGACAGCCTCAAACTATGGCTACACCTTC.

CDR3 loop: CASSFGLNEQYF. The CDR3 DNA sequence: TGTGCCAGCAGCTTCGGACTAAACGAGCAGTACTTC. The chain couples TRBV7-8 to TRBJ2-7, with a weak D call TRBD2 (6 bases). This CDR3 has 12 residues. Trimming removed 3 bases at V and 5 bases at J, with 8 bases between. Germline V gene data show CDR1 as SGHVS and CDR2 as FQNEAQ.

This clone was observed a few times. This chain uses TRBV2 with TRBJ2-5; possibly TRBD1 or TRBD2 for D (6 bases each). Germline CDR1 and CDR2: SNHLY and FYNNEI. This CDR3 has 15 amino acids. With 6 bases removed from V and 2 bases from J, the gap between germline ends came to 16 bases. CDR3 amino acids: CASSGGGVGQETQYF. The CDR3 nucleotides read TGTGCCAGCAGCGGAGGGGGTGTCGGGCAAGAGACCCAGTACTTC.

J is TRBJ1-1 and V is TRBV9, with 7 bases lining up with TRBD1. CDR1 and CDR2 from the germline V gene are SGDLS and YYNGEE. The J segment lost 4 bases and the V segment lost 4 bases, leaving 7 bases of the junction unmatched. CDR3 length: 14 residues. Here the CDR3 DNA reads TGTGCCAGCAGCAGTTACTACAGGGGCACTGAAGCTTTCTTT. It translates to CASSSYYRGTEAFF.

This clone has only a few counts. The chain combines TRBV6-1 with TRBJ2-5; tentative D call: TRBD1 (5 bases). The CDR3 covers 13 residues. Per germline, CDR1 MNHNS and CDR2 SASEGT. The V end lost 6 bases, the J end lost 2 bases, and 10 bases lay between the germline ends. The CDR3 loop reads CASSDRKQETQYF. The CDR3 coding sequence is TGTGCCAGCAGCGACAGAAAACAAGAGACCCAGTACTTC.